The clone carrying this T cell receptor beta chain showed up just a few times. What it binds is not known. Each CDR3 protein is one row after TCRdb ran MiXCR on the reads. The sample lists 450,000 to 650,000 distinct CDR3 sequences; 40% were seen once. The sample originates from a study of T cell repertoires in cytomegalovirus infection. There are 15 residues in the CDR3. V gave up 1 base and J gave up 4 bases, with 12 bases separating them. CDR1 and CDR2 from the germline V gene are SGHVS and FNYEAQ. General observations from the study: What dominated the ex vivo response were HLA-C-restricted CMV-specific TCR beta clonotypes. Using cumulative public TCR beta family frequency, the authors identified those who carried CMV together with the relevant HLA.

The sample was cultured PBMCs, taken from culture after CMV antigen stimulation. This rearrangement joins TRBV7-6 to TRBJ2-3, with D possibly being TRBD2 (6 bases). The TCR was taken from a human donor in good health (CMV status not recorded). Some clones in this sample may be carry-over from other donors' samples. The CDR3 DNA sequence: TGTGCCAGCAGCTTAGACGTTTCGGGGGCAGATACGCAGTATTTT. Amino acid sequence: CASSLDVSGADTQYF.